Below are 23 T cell receptor beta chains sequenced from a single sample in a study of control samples from healthy donors and cancer patients. Sequencing was performed with immunoSEQ multiplex PCR; in TCRdb, only in-frame clones are kept and a portion is missing. The sample carries 98,000 or so clones, 75% to 85% recorded once. Sequenced material: blood. The source is a woman aged 30 to 39 in good health.

CDR3 coding DNA: TGCGCCAGCAGACCGGGCTCAGGCTCAGATACGCAGTATTTT. Protein: CASRPGSGSDTQYF. The chain combines TRBV5-1 with TRBJ2-3; D remains unclear. The V gene's germline CDR1 is SGHRS and CDR2 YFSETQ. V was shortened by 5 bases and J by 4 bases, with 14 bases between the two germline ends. The CDR3 is 14 residues long.

Comment on this clone: The same CDR3 is also encoded by other DNA sequences in this sample. The chain uses TRBV19 and TRBJ1-5; no reliable D call. This CDR3 spans 15 amino acids. Germline CDR1 is LNHDA and CDR2 is SQIVND (reference sequence). V was trimmed by 3 bases and J by 0 bases, leaving 9 bases between them. The CDR3 sequence: CASSILRDSNQPQHF. Written as DNA, the CDR3 is TGTGCCAGTAGTATTCTGCGTGATAGCAATCAGCCCCAGCATTTT.

The rearrangement joins TRBV29-1 to TRBJ2-3; 11 bases are a match to TRBD2. Germline trimming cut 4 bases from V and 6 bases from J; bases unmatched to any gene: 9. Germline V gene sequence: CDR1 SQVTM, CDR2 ANQGSEA. This CDR3 comprises 15 residues. The CDR3 bases are TGCAGCGTTGCGGTAGCGGGGGGGCCCAGGGATACGCAGTATTTT. Its translation: CSVAVAGGPRDTQYF.

The chain combines TRBV4-2 with TRBJ1-4; D is unresolved. V was pared by 0 bases and J by 7 bases, with 3 bases between. The CDR3 has 12 amino acids. Germline CDR1 reads LGHNA; CDR2 reads YNFKEQ. The CDR3 bases are TGTGCCAGCAGCCAAGAAGGTGAAAAACTGTTTTTT. Its protein product is CASSQEGEKLFF.

The CDR3, as DNA: TGTGCCAGCAGCAAGCAAGAATCCGGACTAGCGGGCCCAGATACGCAGTATTTT. Its protein is CASSKQESGLAGPDTQYF. This rearrangement joins TRBV21-1 to TRBJ2-3; TRBD2 reflects the table's D call only, with no check against the DNA. TRBV21-1 is a documented pseudogene. The CDR3 totals 18 residues.

The chain combines TRBV3-1 (or the pseudogene TRBV3-2) with TRBJ2-2; 11 nucleotides match TRBD2. The V segment lost 4 bases and the J segment 1 base; nucleotides outside the gene matches: 14. The CDR3 has 20 residues. Germline V gene lookup returns CDR1 LGHDT and CDR2 YNNKEL (reference sequence). CDR3 bases: TGTGCCAGCAGCCCCCCCCTGATTAGCGGGGGGGCATTGAACACCGGGGAGCTGTTTTTT. This sequence encodes CASSPPLISGGALNTGELFF.

This clone was seen more than once but under ten times. This CDR3 reads CASSVDWRAVVGQYF. The CDR3 DNA reads TGTGCCAGCAGCGTAGATTGGAGGGCCGTGGTGGGGCAGTACTTC. The V and J genes are TRBV9 and TRBJ2-7, with D possibly being TRBD2 (6 bases). The CDR3 consists of 15 residues. The V gene lost 0 bases and the J gene lost 9 bases, with 19 bases spanning the gap. The germline V gene has CDR1 SGDLS and CDR2 YYNGEE. Together with reference TRBV9 and TRBJ2-7, the CDR3 gives the full variable domain: DSGVTQTPKHLITATGQRVTLRCSPRSGDLSVYWYQQSLDQGLQFLIQYYNGEERAKGNILERFSAQQFPDLHSELNLSSLELGDSALYFCASSVDWRAVVGQYFGPGTRLTVT.

This chain joins TRBV4-1 and TRBJ1-6; 7 positions match TRBD1. The V and J ends lost 5 bases and 7 bases, in that order; junction bases with no gene match: 5. In germline, CDR1 is MGHRA, CDR2 YSYEKL. The CDR3 sequence is 14 residues long. The CDR3, as DNA: TGCGCCAGCAGCAAGACAGGGAGCAATTCACCCCTCCACTTT. Amino acid sequence: CASSKTGSNSPLHF.

The chain carries TRBV18 and TRBJ1-1, with TRBD1 as a possible D gene (6 bases). This CDR3 has 15 amino acids. CDR1 KGHSH and CDR2 LQKENI come from the germline V gene. The V gene lost 5 bases and the J gene lost 4 bases, with 17 bases spanning the gap. The CDR3 loop is CASSSWTVMGTEAFF. The DNA for the CDR3 is TGTGCCAGCTCATCGTGGACAGTAATGGGCACTGAAGCTTTCTTT.

V gene TRBV5-4 combines with J gene TRBJ1-2, with 8 bases aligning to TRBD1. This CDR3 is 16 amino acids long. With 4 bases clipped from V and 0 bases from J, the junction kept 8 bases outside the gene matches. The germline gives CDR1 SGHNT, CDR2 YYREEE (reference sequence). The chain's CDR3 is CASSEATGATNYGYTF. CDR3 in DNA: TGTGCCAGCAGCGAGGCGACAGGGGCTACTAACTATGGCTACACCTTC.

The chain couples TRBV2 to TRBJ1-1, with a tentative D call TRBD1 (6 bases). V dropped 7 bases and J dropped 1 base, with 16 bases sitting between them. CDR1 SNHLY and CDR2 FYNNEI come from the germline V gene. The CDR3 is made up of 15 amino acids. This chain's CDR3 is CASKGQSTPNTEAFF. CDR3 coding DNA: TGTGCCAGCAAAGGACAGAGCACGCCGAACACTGAAGCTTTCTTT.

V usage is TRBV24-1 and J usage is TRBJ2-2; D gene uncertain. From germline, CDR1 is KGHDR and CDR2 SFDVKD. The CDR3 contains 15 residues. Between the trimmed V and J ends, which lost 1 base and 0 bases, there was a span of 5 bases. DNA for the CDR3: TGTGCCACCAGTGATTTACGGGCGAACACCGGGGAGCTGTTTTTT. It is translated as CATSDLRANTGELFF.

The V and J genes are TRBV30 and TRBJ2-7; TRBD2 might be the D (6 bases). Trimming left V 0 bases short and J 0 bases short, with 12 bases between. CDR3 size: 15 residues. Germline CDR1 reads GTSNPN; CDR2 reads SVGIG (reference sequence). As DNA, the CDR3 is TGTGCCTGGAGTGTGGGCGGGGCGGTCTCCTACGAGCAGTACTTC. Its protein is CAWSVGGAVSYEQYF.

This clone was observed a few times. The chain recombines TRBV5-4 with TRBJ2-1, with 7 bases matching TRBD1. J gave up 7 bases and V 4 bases, and 8 bases lay outside the gene matches. The CDR3 totals 14 residues. From germline, CDR1 is SGHNT and CDR2 YYREEE (reference sequence). CDR3 coding DNA: TGTGCCAGCAGCACACAGACAGGGATGAATGAGCAGTTCTTC. This sequence encodes CASSTQTGMNEQFF.

The chain recombines TRBV10-1 with TRBJ2-1; D is perhaps TRBD2 (5 bases). Trimming cost V 6 bases and J 0 bases, with 6 bases left between them. CDR1 is WNHNN, CDR2 SYGVQD, per germline (reference sequence). The CDR3 covers 13 residues. The CDR3 protein is CASSRDSYNEQFF. The CDR3 coding sequence is TGCGCCAGCAGCCGGGACTCCTACAATGAGCAGTTCTTC.

The CDR3 protein is CASSEAPDLVSNEQFF. Here the CDR3 DNA reads TGTGCCAGCAGTGAAGCCCCCGACCTCGTGTCCAATGAGCAGTTCTTC. The rearrangement joins TRBV6-1 to TRBJ2-1, with D hard to call. The CDR3 is 16 amino acids. The germline V gene encodes CDR1 MNHNS and CDR2 SASEGT. V was pared by 0 bases and J by 6 bases, with 15 bases between.

The genes are TRBV10-3 and TRBJ2-7; D is possibly TRBD1 (7 bases). The germline V gene encodes CDR1 ENHRY and CDR2 SYGVKD. There are 14 residues in the CDR3. Trimming pared 4 bases from V and 0 bases from J, leaving 10 bases between. CDR3 residues: CAISARGDSYEQYF. The CDR3 bases are TGTGCCATCAGTGCCAGGGGGGACTCCTACGAGCAGTACTTC.

This rearrangement joins TRBV18 to TRBJ2-2; D is unclear. The CDR3 covers 14 residues. Germline CDR1 and CDR2: KGHSH and LQKENI. V lost 3 bases and J 6 bases, leaving 11 bases between the germline ends. The CDR3 nucleotides are TGTGCCAGCTCACCCGAGGCCCCACCCGGGGAGCTGTTTTTT. Translation gives CASSPEAPPGELFF. The whole variable domain, filled in from reference TRBV18 and TRBJ2-2, reads NAGVMQNPRHLVRRRGQEARLRCSPMKGHSHVYWYRQLPEEGLKFMVYLQKENIIDESGMPKERFSAEFPKEGPSILRIQQVVRGDSAAYFCASSPEAPPGELFFGEGSRLTVL.

This clone was seen a single time. The sample contains more than one DNA sequence encoding this CDR3. J is TRBJ2-5 and V is TRBV4-2, with 16 positions matching TRBD2. The ends lost 4 bases at V and 2 bases at J; junction bases unmatched: 4. The germline V gene encodes CDR1 LGHNA and CDR2 YNFKEQ. This CDR3 has 17 residues. Here the CDR3 DNA reads TGTGCCAGCAGCCCTGGGACTAGCGGGGGGGGACAAGAGACCCAGTACTTC. This gives the protein CASSPGTSGGGQETQYF.

V usage is TRBV12-5 and J usage is TRBJ1-2, with TRBD1 identical over 7 bases. Germline CDR1 and CDR2: LGHNT and FRNRAP. CDR3 length equals 14 residues. Trimming at V came to 5 bases and at J to 8 bases, leaving 11 bases not matched to a gene. The CDR3: CASGTPDRFGGYTF. CDR3 bases: TGTGCTAGTGGTACCCCGGACAGGTTCGGGGGCTACACCTTC.

This clone was detected once. This chain connects TRBV5-1 to TRBJ2-5, with 11 bases fitting TRBD2. Germline assignment: CDR1 SGHRS and CDR2 YFSETQ. V gave up 1 base and J gave up 5 bases; unmatched junction bases: 7. The CDR3 loop spans 16 amino acids. CDR3 amino acids: CASSLQLAGEGETQYF. The CDR3 bases are TGCGCCAGCAGCTTGCAACTAGCGGGGGAGGGGGAGACCCAGTACTTC.

This sequence joins TRBV19 and TRBJ2-5; 7 nucleotides match TRBD2. Germline V lookup: CDR1 LNHDA, CDR2 SQIVND (reference sequence). The CDR3 has 16 amino acids. The V gene end was trimmed by 3 bases and the J gene end by 0 bases; junction bases not matched to a gene: 7. CDR3 sequence reads: CASSIFGEGYQETQYF. CDR3 nucleotide sequence: TGTGCCAGTAGTATCTTCGGGGAGGGGTACCAAGAGACCCAGTACTTC.

The V and J genes are TRBV6-5 and TRBJ2-2, with D possibly being TRBD1 (5 bases). The CDR3 contains 14 residues. V gave up 4 bases and J gave up 6 bases, with 12 bases separating them. Germline V lookup: CDR1 MNHEY, CDR2 SVGAGI. CDR3 in DNA: TGTGCCAGCAGTTCCAGACTCAGGGCCGGGGAGCTGTTTTTT. Translated, it gives CASSSRLRAGELFF.